This paragraph covers one T cell receptor (beta chain) sequence. This clonotype has a single count. What this receptor recognizes is not known. The junction does not match germline at one end; this may be a read error. The entry originates in a study of tumor-infiltrating lymphocytes in primary liver carcinoma (dated by TCRdb to 2015 to 2018). Study-level background: Of the five patients, three men and two women aged 30 to 69 years, four had hepatocellular carcinoma and one had combined HCC and intrahepatic cholangiocarcinoma. The tumors of the five patients were staged as T1-T3 N0M0, with maximum diameters ranging from about 4.2 to 11 cm. Roughly 3.65 to 8 million productive TCRbeta reads were obtained per sample, and no significant difference in read depth was found between tissue types. TCRbeta repertoire sequencing, expression microarrays and whole-exome sequencing were combined in the study across five regions of each liver tumor, with adjacent normal tissue and blood also included. A total of some 35 specimens from 5 patients went through TCRbeta repertoire sequencing, namely 25 tumor regions, 5 adjacent noncancerous liver tissues and 5 peripheral blood samples. Reproducibility between technical replicate repertoires was high, with correlation coefficients above 0.95 and mean shared-clone rates roughly 0.91. The research as a whole found: Repertoire overlap was higher between tumor regions (mean about 36%) than tumor-adjacent (17%) or tumor-blood (14%) pairs, consistent with antigen-driven expansion. Because the samples were bulk and unsorted, CD4+ and CD8+ T cell repertoires could not be compared. Only the TCR beta chain was sequenced, which likely underestimates true repertoire diversity because unpaired alpha chains were not captured. The top 250 clones made up a significantly larger repertoire fraction in tumors than in blood (p = 0.039). With just a handful of patients in the study, the authors point out that the findings should be validated in a larger study.

A constant-region primer and ProtoScript II reverse transcriptase were used to reverse-transcribe TCRbeta-specific cDNA from around 530 ng total RNA. Construction of the TCRbeta libraries relied on three nested rounds of multiplex PCR, following a slightly modified ARM-PCR procedure. Each of the first two PCR rounds ran for roughly 9 cycles and used multiplex TRBV1-TRBV30 forward primers together with a Cbeta reverse primer. A final 25-cycle PCR with Deep VentR polymerase added sample barcodes and Illumina adapters. Before sequencing, amplicons of 200-500 bp were gel-purified using a QIAquick gel extraction kit. TCRbeta amplicons were sequenced on an Illumina HiSeq 2500 with 250-bp paired-end reads. The authors' analysis ran thus. To recover full CDR3 sequences, reads were quality-trimmed using Trimmomatic v0.33 and paired reads were then merged using FLASH v1.2.11. MiGEC v1.2.1b assigned V, D and J germline segments to the rearranged TCRbeta sequences. Clonotype statistics and Shannon-Wiener diversity indices were calculated with VDJtools v1.0.0. Except for diversity analysis, only the 250 most abundant clonotypes of each sample were used in subsequent analyses to reduce sampling bias. The public reads were quality trimmed at Q25 with fastp and then assembled into clones with MiXCR by TCRdb, keeping productive beta chains. One record per CDR3 amino acid sequence lists the most common genes and DNA. In this record, the V and J calls reflect TCRdb's handling and not the investigators' own analysis. The sample table lists tens of thousands of distinct CDR3 sequences, around 75% of them with a count of one. Clones ranked in the top ten supply 35% to 45% of the sample.

Including the terminal cysteine and phenylalanine, the CDR3 comprises 12 residues. The sequence is cut down to CDR3 DNA, 36 bases in frame from base 1. According to the germline V gene, CDR1 reads SQVTM and CDR2 reads ANQGSEA. Total RNA and DNA were co-extracted from about 19-30 mg of bulk tissue with the AllPrep DNA/RNA mini kit, without cell sorting. About 5 patients with histopathologically diagnosed primary liver carcinoma underwent surgical resection in China between November 2015 and 2016. Chronic HBV infection was present in the patients, and the patients were treatment-naive at sampling. Each fresh piece of tumor and adjacent tissue was cut in two, with one half stored in RNAlater at -80 degrees C and the other half sent for histology.

The origin of this receptor is a woman aged 25 to 45 with primary liver carcinoma and hepatitis B virus infection. Material for sequencing was tumor-adjacent normal liver tissue. The V gene is TRBV29-1 and the J gene is TRBJ2-5; TRBD1 is possibly the D segment (5 matching bases). The sequenced DNA: TGCAGCTCCAGGGCAAGCCAAGAGACCCAGTATTTC. This sequence encodes CSSRASQETQYF.